The 20 T cell receptor beta chains in this list originate from one sample, sequenced in a study of OX40 agonist ivuxolimab in advanced cancers. Library prep was done by the immunoSEQ multiplex PCR assay. Not all clones reach the TCRdb copy of this immuneACCESS table, which keeps in-frame sequences only. Checked studies attribute under half of the gap to unresolved V genes and leave the rest unexplained. In all, the sample holds about 15,000 clones, and 70% to 90% of those were seen once. The ten top clones hold 55% to 85% of the sample. This material consisted of CD4+ or CD8+ T cells sorted from blood, taken in a trial of the OX40 agonist ivuxolimab. The receptors stem from an adult with an advanced solid tumor such as melanoma, head and neck, liver or kidney cancer.

This clone appeared once. This sequence joins TRBV7-9 and TRBJ2-2; TRBD2 is a possible D gene (5 bases). The CDR3 has 16 amino acids. Deletions cut 5 bases from V and 5 bases from J, with 18 bases between. The germline V gene encodes CDR1 SEHNR and CDR2 FQNEAQ (reference sequence). CDR3 region: CASSVVVGGPTGELFF. The CDR3 region has the DNA TGTGCCAGCAGCGTAGTCGTGGGCGGGCCTACCGGGGAGCTGTTTTTT.

The chain joins TRBV15 to TRBJ2-7; D might be TRBD1 (5 bases). CDR1 is LNHNV, CDR2 YYDKDF, per germline (reference sequence). This CDR3 is built from 14 residues. Trimming removed 4 bases from V and 3 bases from J, with 13 bases in between. CDR3 residues: CATSKPPQGYEQYF. CDR3 nucleotide sequence: TGTGCCACCAGCAAACCCCCCCAGGGCTACGAGCAGTACTTC.

This chain links TRBV28 with TRBJ2-1; D call uncertain. The CDR3 contains 12 residues. Germline loops: CDR1 MDHEN, CDR2 SYDVKM. The V and J ends lost 5 bases and 3 bases respectively, with 5 bases between them. The CDR3 is CASSDRYNEQFF. The CDR3 DNA reads as TGTGCCAGCAGTGACCGCTACAATGAGCAGTTCTTC. The whole variable domain, remainder taken from reference TRBV28 and TRBJ2-1, is DVKVTQSSRYLVKRTGEKVFLECVQDMDHENMFWYRQDPGLGLRLIYFSYDVKMKEKGDIPEGYSVSREKKERFSLILESASTNQTSMYLCASSDRYNEQFFGPGTRLTVL.

J is TRBJ1-3 and V is TRBV5-6; D is possibly TRBD1 (5 bases). The germline V and J ends were trimmed by 1 base and 0 bases, with 14 bases remaining between them. CDR1 SGHDT and CDR2 YYEEEE come from the germline V gene. The CDR3 totals 17 residues. This CDR3 reads CASSLIIRGLSGNTIYF. The CDR3 nucleotides read TGTGCCAGCAGCTTGATTATCCGGGGACTCTCTGGAAACACCATATATTTT.

About this clone: In the same sample, other DNA sequences code for this CDR3. The chain recombines TRBV5-1 with TRBJ2-1; D gene unclear. Germline V CDR1 and CDR2: SGHRS, YFSETQ. The CDR3 extends over 13 amino acids. V was trimmed by 4 bases and J by 4 bases, leaving 9 bases between them. Here the CDR3 reads CASSPGLYNEQFF. In DNA, the CDR3 is TGCGCCAGCAGCCCCGGCCTGTACAATGAGCAGTTCTTC.

The chain links TRBV9 to TRBJ1-3, with TRBD1 identical over 10 bases. Germline lookup yields CDR1 SGDLS and CDR2 YYNGEE. V was pared by 3 bases and J by 1 base, with 4 bases of the junction left unmatched. CDR3 size: 16 residues. CDR3 residues: CASSGWDRGSGNTIYF. CDR3 sequence (DNA): TGTGCCAGCAGCGGATGGGACAGGGGTTCTGGAAACACCATATATTTT. Drawing the rest from reference TRBV9 and TRBJ1-3, the complete variable domain is DSGVTQTPKHLITATGQRVTLRCSPRSGDLSVYWYQQSLDQGLQFLIQYYNGEERAKGNILERFSAQQFPDLHSELNLSSLELGDSALYFCASSGWDRGSGNTIYFGEGSWLTVV.

The CDR3 sequence is CASSLGRSYNEQFF. For the CDR3, the DNA is TGTGCCAGCAGCCTGGGGCGCTCCTACAATGAGCAGTTCTTC. The chain is built from TRBV5-6 and TRBJ2-1; weak D call: TRBD1 (5 bases). Trimming pared 4 bases from V and 0 bases from J, leaving 8 bases between. CDR1 is SGHDT and CDR2 is YYEEEE in the germline V gene. The CDR3 covers 14 residues.

This chain joins TRBV9 and TRBJ1-2, with 7 nucleotides matching TRBD1. From germline, CDR1 is SGDLS and CDR2 YYNGEE. V trimming: 3 bases; J trimming: 8 bases; junction bases outside the gene matches: 4. The CDR3 runs 12 residues. CDR3 nucleotides: TGTGCCAGCAGCGCGGACAGGCCCGGCTACACCTTC. Translated: CASSADRPGYTF.

This chain uses TRBV27 with TRBJ2-1, with D tentatively TRBD2 (5 bases). The CDR3 is 14 amino acids. CDR1 is MNHEY and CDR2 is SMNVEV in the germline V gene (reference sequence). V shed 6 bases and J shed 7 bases, with 16 bases lying between them. The CDR3 region is CASSLSPRGNEQFF. The CDR3 DNA sequence: TGTGCCAGCAGCCTTTCTCCCCGAGGGAATGAGCAGTTCTTC.

This chain joins TRBV11-2 and TRBJ2-7; D not resolved. V lost 5 bases and J lost 2, with 13 bases in between. CDR3 size: 14 residues. Germline V gives CDR1 SGHAT, CDR2 FQNNGV. For the CDR3, the DNA is TGTGCCAGCAGCCCTACAATGAACGCCTACGAGCAGTACTTC. It encodes CASSPTMNAYEQYF.

V and J are TRBV5-6 and TRBJ1-2; 7 bases match TRBD1. V trimming: 3 bases; J trimming: 3 bases; junction bases outside the gene matches: 5. Germline V gene sequence: CDR1 SGHDT, CDR2 YYEEEE. The CDR3 is 14 amino acids. The CDR3 nucleotides read TGTGCCAGCAGCTCCCGGGACAGAGACTATGGCTACACCTTC. The encoded protein is CASSSRDRDYGYTF.

The chain recombines TRBV7-6 with TRBJ2-2; maybe TRBD2 (5 bases). The V gene lost 2 bases and the J gene lost 5 bases, with 9 bases spanning the gap. Germline CDR1 and CDR2: SGHVS and FNYEAQ. The CDR3 sequence is 14 residues long. The CDR3: CASSLYGVTGELFF. The CDR3 DNA sequence: TGTGCCAGCAGCTTATACGGGGTTACCGGGGAGCTGTTTTTT.

The rearrangement uses TRBV11-2 and TRBJ2-1, with 7 bases identical to TRBD2. The CDR3 covers 16 residues. Unmatched junction bases numbered 3, after V lost 1 base and J lost 0 bases. CDR1 SGHAT and CDR2 FQNNGV come from the germline V gene. This CDR3 is CASSLVGGVSYNEQFF. The DNA of the CDR3 is TGTGCCAGCAGCTTAGTGGGGGGGGTCTCCTACAATGAGCAGTTCTTC.

The rearrangement joins TRBV28 to TRBJ2-7, with D possibly being TRBD1 or TRBD2 (5 bases each). Trimming removed 6 bases from V and 3 bases from J, with 18 bases in between. Germline V gene sequence: CDR1 MDHEN, CDR2 SYDVKM. CDR3 length: 15 residues. The CDR3 region is CASRLRDALIYEQYF. Written as DNA, the CDR3 is TGTGCCAGCAGACTCCGGGACGCCCTTATCTACGAGCAGTACTTC.

This chain uses TRBV5-6 with TRBJ2-7; no reliable D call. The CDR3 extends over 17 amino acids. Germline CDR1 and CDR2: SGHDT and YYEEEE. Trimming stripped 1 base from V and 3 bases from J, with 20 bases between. CDR3 loop: CASSLSRAQGDIYEQYF. CDR3 DNA: TGTGCCAGCAGCTTGTCCCGGGCCCAAGGCGATATCTACGAGCAGTACTTC.

The chain employs TRBV5-5 and TRBJ1-3; the match to TRBD1 covers 7 bases. Trimming removed 0 bases from V and 0 bases from J; junction bases left unmatched: 0. The CDR3 spans 15 residues. Germline CDR1 reads SGHKS; CDR2 reads YYEKEE (reference sequence). The CDR3 loop is CASSLDRGSGNTIYF. DNA of the CDR3: TGTGCCAGCAGCTTGGACAGGGGCTCTGGAAACACCATATATTTT.

The rearrangement links TRBV7-9 to TRBJ2-2; TRBD2 aligns across 11 bases. J gave up 4 bases and V 4 bases, and 2 bases lay outside the gene matches. Germline CDR1 reads SEHNR; CDR2 reads FQNEAQ (reference sequence). The CDR3 runs to 15 residues. The CDR3 coding sequence is TGTGCCAGCAGCTCCGGACTAGCGGGCACCGGGGAGCTGTTTTTT. As protein: CASSSGLAGTGELFF.

The gene calls are TRBV19 and TRBJ2-1, with D hard to call. CDR3 length equals 15 residues. The germline V gene has CDR1 LNHDA and CDR2 SQIVND (reference sequence). Trimming took off 1 base at V and 0 bases at J, with 7 bases between the two ends. The CDR3 is CASSIGASSYNEQFF. The CDR3 bases are TGTGCCAGTAGTATAGGGGCCAGCTCCTACAATGAGCAGTTCTTC.

The rearrangement uses TRBV19 and TRBJ1-5; the D gene is possibly TRBD1 (5 bases). The CDR3 is made up of 15 amino acids. Deletions cut 1 base from V and 2 bases from J, with 9 bases between. Per the germline V gene, CDR1 is LNHDA and CDR2 is SQIVND (reference sequence). The CDR3 DNA is TGTGCCAGTAGTATAGGGGGCCTGGGCAATCAGCCCCAGCATTTT. Protein sequence: CASSIGGLGNQPQHF.

The gene calls are TRBV7-2 and TRBJ2-7; 8 nucleotides agree with TRBD2. CDR1 and CDR2 (germline): SGHTA, FQGNSA. This CDR3 contains 16 residues. V lost 1 base and J lost 4; bases outside the gene matches: 9. The CDR3 DNA sequence: TGTGCCAGCAGCTTAGGTGGCGCGGGGGGCCTGTACGAGCAGTACTTC. It encodes CASSLGGAGGLYEQYF. Full variable domain (rest looked up from reference TRBV7-2 and TRBJ2-7): GAGVSQSPSNKVTEKGKDVELRCDPISGHTALYWYRQSLGQGLEFLIYFQGNSAPDKSGLPSDRFSAERTGGSVSTLTIQRTQQEDSAVYLCASSLGGAGGLYEQYFGPGTRLTVT.